The T cell receptor (beta chain) under discussion was sequenced for a study of blood T cell repertoires in COVID-19. The data were produced by immunoSEQ multiplex PCR, yet TCRdb's version contains in-frame clones alone and is incomplete. Of about 440,000 clones listed, roughly 90% are singletons. CDR3 length: 15 residues. Germline V gene data show CDR1 as SNHLY and CDR2 as FYNNEI. Trimming at V came to 5 bases and at J to 2 bases, leaving 6 bases not matched to a gene. The sample was peripheral blood. The gene calls are TRBV2 and TRBJ2-1, with TRBD1 matching over 7 bases. The TCR originated in a woman aged 30 to 39 with acute or convalescent COVID-19. Here the CDR3 DNA reads TGTGCCAGCAGTCCCGGGACAGAGACCTACAATGAGCAGTTCTTC. Translated, it gives CASSPGTETYNEQFF.